The rows below give T cell receptor beta chains drawn from one sample of a study of blood T cells in healthy people across ages. Using its own MiXCR run on the 5' RACE reads, TCRdb lists one record per CDR3 protein. The sample lists hundreds of thousands of distinct CDR3 sequences, 43% occurring once. The sequenced sample was blood. All receptors come from a woman aged 60-70 years in good health. Each CDR3 is given with its conserved first and last residue. The order of the fields is CDR3 length, J gene, D gene, clone size, V gene, CDR3 protein, CDR3 DNA. The D gene is left open where the match is weak. Only some rows state a clone size, as once, few, many or a class for expanded clones.

13 TRBJ2-3 - - TRBV20-1 CGNSRASTDTQYF TGCGGAAACAGCCGTGCTAGCACAGATACGCAGTATTTT
16 TRBJ2-7 TRBD2 - TRBV20-1 CSARPPTSGGTYEQYF TGCAGTGCTAGACCTCCGACTAGCGGGGGAACCTACGAGCAGTACTTC
14 TRBJ1-2 TRBD1 - TRBV7-3 CAGLGTGVGYGYTF TGTGCCGGTCTCGGGACAGGGGTTGGCTATGGCTACACCTTC
17 TRBJ2-3 - few TRBV7-3 CASSLKAVTASTDTQYF TGTGCCAGCAGCCTTAAAGCGGTAACCGCTAGCACAGATACGCAGTATTTT
12 TRBJ2-7 - - TRBV27 CASRNRAYEQYF TGTGCCAGCCGCAACCGGGCCTACGAGCAGTACTTC
15 TRBJ1-1 - - TRBV7-8 CASSASGEGNTEAFF TGTGCCAGCAGCGCCTCAGGGGAGGGGAACACTGAAGCTTTCTTT
14 TRBJ2-6 - - TRBV5-5 CASSAFSGANVLTF TGTGCCAGCAGCGCGTTTTCTGGGGCCAACGTCCTGACTTTC
16 TRBJ2-4 - few TRBV20-1 CSASWRDVGAKNIQYF TGCAGTGCTAGTTGGAGGGACGTTGGGGCCAAAAACATTCAGTACTTC
13 TRBJ1-5 - - TRBV20-1 CSASGGEGQPQHF TGCAGTGCTAGCGGGGGGGAGGGTCAGCCCCAGCATTTT
15 TRBJ2-2 - - TRBV7-3 CASSSDEGIPGELFF TGTGCCAGCAGCTCCGACGAGGGGATTCCCGGGGAGCTGTTTTTT
13 TRBJ2-5 - few TRBV20-1 CSARGRGQETQYF TGCAGTGCTAGAGGGAGGGGCCAAGAGACCCAGTACTTC
16 TRBJ2-7 - - TRBV13 CASSLEVGGYYNEQYF TGTGCCAGCAGCTTAGAGGTGGGGGGATATTACAATGAGCAGTACTTC
11 TRBJ1-4 - few TRBV2 CASSEHEKLFF TGTGCCAGCAGTGAACATGAAAAACTGTTTTTT
14 TRBJ2-1 TRBD1 - TRBV19 CAIGETGRGNEQFF TGTGCCATCGGGGAGACAGGGCGAGGGAATGAGCAGTTCTTC
12 TRBJ2-3 - many TRBV2 CASAAVIDTQYF TGTGCCAGCGCCGCGGTGATTGATACGCAGTATTTT
21 TRBJ2-7 TRBD2 - TRBV4-2 CASSQEVWGGLAGSSYNEQYF TGTGCCAGCAGCCAAGAGGTTTGGGGGGGACTAGCTGGGAGCTCCTACAATGAGCAGTACTTC
16 TRBJ2-1 TRBD2 - TRBV15 CATSRDLSGSRNEQFF TGTGCCACCAGCAGAGATCTTAGCGGGAGTCGAAATGAGCAGTTCTTC
13 TRBJ1-2 TRBD1 once TRBV20-1 CSAAQGGDYGYTF TGCAGTGCTGCTCAGGGGGGTGACTATGGCTACACCTTC
14 TRBJ1-4 - few TRBV6-5 CASSYTAVREKLFF TGTGCCAGCAGTTACACGGCCGTGCGCGAAAAACTGTTTTTT
13 TRBJ1-4 - few TRBV3-1 CASSQLRNEKLFF TGTGCCAGCAGCCAACTCAGGAATGAAAAACTGTTTTTT
15 TRBJ2-1 - - TRBV28 CASKERSSSYNEQFF TGTGCCAGCAAGGAGCGATCGAGCTCCTACAATGAGCAGTTCTTC
14 TRBJ2-7 - many TRBV29-1 CSVKREQQFYEQYF TGCAGCGTCAAAAGGGAACAGCAGTTCTACGAGCAGTACTTC
16 TRBJ1-2 - few TRBV25-1 CASSAWEDRINYGYTF TGTGCCAGCAGTGCCTGGGAGGACAGAATTAACTATGGCTACACCTTC
15 TRBJ1-2 TRBD1 many TRBV7-2 CASSFSDRKPYGYTF TGTGCCAGCAGCTTTTCGGACAGGAAACCCTATGGCTACACCTTC
17 TRBJ1-5 TRBD1 - TRBV10-3 CAISELPGTGGDQPQHF TGTGCCATCAGTGAGCTTCCCGGGACAGGGGGCGATCAGCCCCAGCATTTT
14 TRBJ1-2 - few TRBV2 CASSERGRNYGYTF TGTGCCAGCAGTGAAAGAGGACGGAACTATGGCTACACCTTC
20 TRBJ2-1 TRBD2 - TRBV4-2 CASSQGGSGRPRGSYNEQFF TGTGCCAGCAGCCAAGGGGGAAGCGGGAGGCCTCGCGGGTCCTACAATGAGCAGTTCTTC
12 TRBJ2-4 - - TRBV20-1 CSTARIVNIQYF TGCAGTACGGCGCGTATCGTGAACATTCAGTACTTC
15 TRBJ2-5 - many TRBV12-3/TRBV12-4 CASRRRLGGQETQYF TGTGCCAGCAGGCGGAGACTAGGGGGACAAGAGACCCAGTACTTC
13 TRBJ2-3 - few TRBV20-1 CSAPGGGTDTQYF TGCAGTGCACCAGGGGGGGGCACAGATACGCAGTATTTT
14 TRBJ2-1 TRBD2 - TRBV20-1 CSASPGTTGGEQFF TGCAGTGCCTCACCCGGGACTACGGGGGGTGAGCAGTTCTTC
16 TRBJ2-3 - - TRBV12-3/TRBV12-4 CASSSVTGLNTDTQYF TGTGCCAGCAGTTCCGTTACAGGACTTAACACAGATACGCAGTATTTT
13 TRBJ2-2 - once TRBV5-1 CASSDTGTGELFF TGCGCCAGCAGCGACACAGGGACCGGGGAGCTGTTTTTT
12 TRBJ2-3 - many TRBV29-1 CSAYPETDTQYF TGCAGCGCGTATCCGGAGACAGATACGCAGTATTTT
12 TRBJ2-1 - few TRBV2 CASRPTGMSQFF TGTGCCAGCAGACCAACAGGGATGTCGCAGTTCTTC
16 TRBJ2-6 - - TRBV6-5 CASSYRAAAGANVLTF TGTGCCAGCAGTTACCGGGCAGCAGCTGGGGCCAACGTCCTGACTTTC
14 TRBJ1-2 - - TRBV5-1 CASSSIGKGYGYTF TGCGCCAGCAGCTCCATAGGGAAGGGCTATGGCTACACCTTC
16 TRBJ2-5 - few TRBV6-5 CASSFHSSLDQETQYF TGTGCCAGCAGTTTCCACAGTTCGCTCGATCAAGAGACCCAGTACTTC
16 TRBJ1-1 - few TRBV9 CASSVGGAVGYTEAFF TGTGCCAGCAGCGTAGGCGGGGCGGTAGGATACACTGAAGCTTTCTTT
16 TRBJ2-5 TRBD2 - TRBV4-1 CAARGTSGRSYNEQYF TGCGCCGCGCGGGGGACTAGCGGGAGGTCCTACAATGAGCAGTACTTC
15 TRBJ1-5 - - TRBV28 CASSLGGALGQPQHF TGTGCCAGCAGTTTAGGGGGTGCCTTAGGGCAGCCCCAGCATTTT
14 TRBJ2-7 - many TRBV7-2 CASSLGVTADEQYF TGTGCCAGCAGCTTAGGCGTCACCGCGGACGAGCAGTACTTC
12 TRBJ1-2 - - TRBV20-1 CSARGQGGGYTF TGCAGTGCTAGAGGTCAGGGTGGTGGCTACACCTTC
15 TRBJ2-1 TRBD1 - TRBV12-3/TRBV12-4 CASANAGTGSHEQFF TGTGCCAGCGCAAACGCCGGGACAGGGAGTCATGAGCAGTTCTTC
16 TRBJ2-3 TRBD2 few TRBV20-1 CSADGLAGGGTDTQYF TGCAGTGCTGACGGACTAGCGGGGGGAGGCACAGATACGCAGTATTTT
12 TRBJ1-2 TRBD1 - TRBV29-1 CSVAGQGFGYTF TGCAGCGTCGCAGGACAGGGCTTTGGCTACACCTTC
11 TRBJ2-1 - - TRBV7-9 CASSRSYEQFF TGTGCCAGCAGCCGGTCGTACGAGCAGTTCTTC
14 TRBJ2-1 TRBD2 few TRBV20-1 CSARAGTSGAGQFF TGCAGTGCTAGAGCCGGGACTAGCGGGGCTGGGCAGTTCTTC
13 TRBJ2-1 - - TRBV15 CATSGLSYNEQFF TGTGCCACCAGCGGTCTCTCCTACAATGAGCAGTTCTTC
12 TRBJ2-1 - - TRBV15 CATSRSGNEQFF TGTGCCACCAGCAGAAGTGGCAATGAGCAGTTCTTC
14 TRBJ2-7 TRBD1 - TRBV10-3 CAIGTGGSYNEQYF TGTGCCATCGGGACAGGGGGTTCCTACAATGAGCAGTACTTC
13 TRBJ2-1 TRBD2 many TRBV6-5 CASRKGLANEQFF TGTGCCAGCAGGAAGGGACTAGCCAATGAGCAGTTCTTC
14 TRBJ2-3 - many TRBV7-2 CASSGDFGTDTQYF TGTGCCAGCAGCGGGGACTTCGGGACAGATACGCAGTATTTT
13 TRBJ2-1 TRBD2 - TRBV20-1 CSARGLAGGEQFF TGCAGTGCTAGGGGACTAGCGGGGGGTGAGCAGTTCTTC
13 TRBJ2-3 - few TRBV12-3/TRBV12-4 CASSFMNTDTQYF TGTGCCAGCAGTTTCATGAACACAGATACGCAGTATTTT